These 7 T cell receptor beta chains came from one sample sequenced in a study of blood T cells in healthy people across ages. Combining a sample-barcoded 5' primer with a J-beta primer mix, a second PCR ran for about 7 to 12 cycles. TCRdb reprocessed the 5' RACE reads with MiXCR, giving one entry per CDR3 protein. The table records 1.5 million to 2 million distinct CDR3 sequences, roughly 52% of them present only once. Sequenced material: blood. The receptors stem from a woman aged 40 to 50 in good health.

The chain couples TRBV13 to TRBJ2-1; D gene uncertain. The CDR3 contains 17 residues. Germline V gene data show CDR1 as PRHDT and CDR2 as FYEKMQ (reference sequence). Trimming removed 0 bases from V and 5 bases from J, with 17 bases in between. CDR3: CASSLGLIYSQNNEQFF. The DNA of the CDR3 is TGTGCCAGCAGCTTAGGCCTAATCTACTCACAAAACAATGAGCAGTTCTTC.

Only a few counts were recorded for this clonotype. V and J are TRBV7-2 and TRBJ2-5, with D uncertain. The closer fit of TRBJ2-7 to the DNA end suggests the J call may be wrong. Germline values: CDR1 SGHTA, CDR2 FQGNSA. This CDR3 has 12 residues. CDR3 in amino acids: CASSKADYEQYF. DNA of the CDR3: TGTGCCAGCAGCAAGGCAGACTACGAGCAGTACTTC.

The chain couples TRBV20-1 to TRBJ1-2, with D possibly matching TRBD1 (5 bases). The V end was cut by 5 bases, the J end by 7 bases, with 17 bases between. The CDR3 is 13 amino acids. Germline values: CDR1 DFQATT, CDR2 SNEGSKA (reference sequence). Here the CDR3 DNA reads TGCAGTGCTGGGACTGTGAACAGTGGTGGCTACACCTTC. Protein product: CSAGTVNSGGYTF.

The chain uses TRBV29-1 and TRBJ2-3; a possible D gene is TRBD1 (6 bases). V lost 7 bases to trimming and J lost 2 bases, with 13 bases between them. Germline CDR1 SQVTM, CDR2 ANQGSEA. The CDR3 totals 13 residues. CDR3 sequence reads: CSGTAYFTDTQYF. CDR3 DNA: TGCAGCGGGACAGCGTATTTCACAGATACGCAGTATTTT.

The rearrangement links TRBV20-1 to TRBJ2-5; perhaps D is TRBD1 or TRBD2 (6 bases each). Germline assignment: CDR1 DFQATT and CDR2 SNEGSKA (reference sequence). Trimming pared 1 base from V and 5 bases from J, leaving 17 bases between. The CDR3 spans 15 residues. Written as DNA, the CDR3 is TGCAGTGCTAGAGCGGGGGCGCTGGGTTCTGAGACCCAGTACTTC. It translates to CSARAGALGSETQYF.

The chain has TRBV27 and TRBJ2-7; no firm D call. Per the germline V gene, CDR1 is MNHEY and CDR2 is SMNVEV (reference sequence). The ends were cut back, 5 bases at V and 1 base at J, with 9 bases in the middle. The CDR3 is 13 residues long. In DNA, the CDR3 is TGTGCCAGCAGTCCCTTTAATTCCTACGAGCAGTACTTC. Encoded protein: CASSPFNSYEQYF.

The rearrangement joins TRBV2 to TRBJ2-2, with D hard to call. V was pared by 4 bases and J by 3 bases, with 3 bases between. This CDR3 contains 12 residues. CDR1 SNHLY and CDR2 FYNNEI come from the germline V gene. The CDR3 sequence: CASSGYTGELFF. The CDR3 DNA follows: TGTGCCAGCAGTGGGTACACCGGGGAGCTGTTTTTT.